These 14 T cell receptor beta chains were sequenced from one sample in a study of PD-1 blockade in classical Hodgkin lymphoma (dated by TCRdb to 2018 to 2021). The method behind the library was the immunoSEQ multiplex PCR assay. Sourced from immuneACCESS, this table was stored by TCRdb with only in-frame sequences that have V and J called. A share of the clones is absent; for the studies checked, an unresolved V gene accounts for under half, and the remainder has no known explanation. Across this sample there are around 10,000 clones, with approximately 80% seen only once. The biggest ten clones account for approximately 35% of the sample. Explained via the paper, the time point label denotes: cycle 2 day 1 (C2D1) of nivolumab. Every trial patient had relapsed after autologous stem cell transplantation, and cohorts A, B and C differed in prior brentuximab vedotin exposure. The sample was peripheral blood mononuclear cells (PBMCs), taken before the second cycle of nivolumab. The receptors come from a human donor with classical Hodgkin lymphoma.

This clone appeared a single time. This chain connects TRBV6-5 to TRBJ1-2; 8 positions agree with TRBD1. Germline V lookup: CDR1 MNHEY, CDR2 SVGAGI. V was clipped by 7 bases and J by 6 bases; unmatched bases: 13. CDR3 length: 15 residues. The CDR3 sequence is CASTSRGHAQNGYTF. In DNA, the CDR3 is TGTGCCAGCACCTCCAGGGGGCATGCCCAAAATGGCTACACCTTC.

Points on this clone: One junction end does not reproduce the germline sequence, and a read error may be involved. This sequence joins TRBV27 and TRBJ1-5; no clear D gene. In germline, CDR1 is MNHEY, CDR2 SMNVEV (reference sequence). CDR3 size: 15 residues. CDR3 loop: CAGSLEGYSNQPQHF. The CDR3 DNA reads as TGTGCCGGCAGTTTAGAGGGATATAGCAATCAGCCCCAGCATTTT.

This chain uses TRBV10-3 with TRBJ2-1, with D possibly being TRBD1 (6 bases). This CDR3 is 14 amino acids long. The V end lost 0 bases, the J end lost 10 bases, and 13 bases lay between the germline ends. In germline, CDR1 is ENHRY, CDR2 SYGVKD. Here the CDR3 DNA reads TGTGCCATCAGTGAGTCAGGGGGAGTTGAGGAGCAGTTCTTC. Residues: CAISESGGVEEQFF.

The chain uses TRBV7-3 and TRBJ2-2, with 14 bases aligning to TRBD2. The junction had 6 bases not matched to a gene; V was cut back by 2 bases and J by 4 bases. Germline V gives CDR1 SGHTA, CDR2 FQGTGA. The CDR3 extends over 18 amino acids. The CDR3 loop reads CASSLPGLAGAGTGELFF. CDR3 nucleotide sequence: TGTGCCAGCAGCTTACCGGGACTAGCGGGAGCGGGCACCGGGGAGCTGTTTTTT.

This clone is termed large (0.1 to 1%). The chain has TRBV4-2 and TRBJ1-1; D remains ambiguous. The V gene lost 2 bases and the J gene lost 0 bases, with 13 bases spanning the gap. Germline CDR1 is LGHNA and CDR2 is YNFKEQ. This CDR3 spans 16 amino acids. DNA for the CDR3: TGTGCCAGCAGCCAAACGGGTACCACCATGAACACTGAAGCTTTCTTT. It codes for CASSQTGTTMNTEAFF.

The V call is TRBV6-1, the J call TRBJ1-5, with TRBD1 matching 8 bases. The CDR3 spans 13 residues. J lost 7 bases, V lost 6 bases, and 5 bases had no gene match. Germline CDR1 and CDR2: MNHNS and SASEGT. The CDR3 DNA sequence: TGTGCCAGCAGGGACAGGGATCGGCAGCCCCAGCATTTT. Translated: CASRDRDRQPQHF.

The rearrangement uses TRBV7-8 and TRBJ2-5; TRBD2 matches 10 bases. The J call may be mistaken, given a closer DNA end match to TRBJ2-7. This CDR3 comprises 16 residues. The germline V gene has CDR1 SGHVS and CDR2 FQNEAQ. CDR3 coding DNA: TGTGCCAGCAGCTTAGCGCTCCTAGCGGGAGTTGGCGAGCAGTACTTC. Its translation is CASSLALLAGVGEQYF.

This clone was detected only once. The V and J genes are TRBV5-5 and TRBJ2-3, with no clear D. CDR1 and CDR2 from the germline V gene are SGHKS and YYEKEE (reference sequence). The CDR3 is made up of 15 amino acids. Trimming pared 5 bases from V and 2 bases from J, leaving 15 bases between. The CDR3 DNA sequence: TGTGCCAGCAGTGAGGACCTGGCGATCACAGATACGCAGTATTTT. Protein product: CASSEDLAITDTQYF.

The V and J genes are TRBV6-1 and TRBJ1-5; D gene unclear. Trimming removed 3 bases at V and 6 bases at J, with 18 bases between. The CDR3 length is 16 residues. Germline V CDR1 and CDR2: MNHNS, SASEGT. The DNA of the CDR3 is TGTGCCAGCAGTGACGTTGGCGAATCGATGGGTCAGCCCCAGCATTTT. Translating gives CASSDVGESMGQPQHF.

The rearrangement joins TRBV21-1 to TRBJ2-7. TRBV21-1 is a pseudogene segment. The CDR3 is made up of 11 amino acids. The CDR3 is CASSIYLFQYF. The CDR3, as DNA: TGTGCCAGCAGCATTTACCTCTTTCAGTACTTC.

This clone has only one observation. This rearrangement joins TRBV19 to TRBJ2-1; 10 nucleotides match TRBD2. The CDR3 sequence is 15 residues long. V shed 1 base, J shed 9 bases, and the junction held 6 bases outside the gene matches. Germline lookup yields CDR1 LNHDA and CDR2 SQIVND (reference sequence). CDR3 loop: CASSIGLAGVGEQFF. For the CDR3, the DNA is TGTGCCAGTAGTATAGGGCTAGCGGGAGTAGGTGAGCAGTTCTTC. Full variable domain (remainder filled in from reference TRBV19 and TRBJ2-1): DGGITQSPKYLFRKEGQNVTLSCEQNLNHDAMYWYRQDPGQGLRLIYYSQIVNDFQKGDIAEGYSVSREKKESFPLTVTSAQKNPTAFYLCASSIGLAGVGEQFFGPGTRLTVL.

This chain uses TRBV10-3 with TRBJ1-1; no clear D gene. This CDR3 is 15 amino acids long. With 3 bases removed from V and 1 base from J, the gap between germline ends came to 12 bases. Looked up from germline, CDR1 is ENHRY and CDR2 is SYGVKD. In nucleotides, the CDR3 is TGTGCCATCAGTGACAGGCGGAATTCGAACACTGAAGCTTTCTTT. Protein product: CAISDRRNSNTEAFF.

The chain links TRBV29-1 to TRBJ1-1, with 8 bases lining up with TRBD1. J gave up 3 bases and V 5 bases, and 8 bases lay outside the gene matches. CDR1 and CDR2 (germline): SQVTM, ANQGSEA. CDR3 length: 14 amino acids. This CDR3 is CSVTRQGRDTEAFF. The CDR3 DNA sequence: TGCAGCGTTACTCGACAGGGGAGAGACACTGAAGCTTTCTTT.

The gene calls are TRBV18 and TRBJ2-7, with D perhaps given as TRBD1 or TRBD2 (6 bases each). Trimming pared 6 bases from V and 2 bases from J, leaving 17 bases between. The CDR3 totals 15 residues. Germline CDR1 is KGHSH and CDR2 is LQKENI. Here the CDR3 DNA reads TGTGCCAGCTCCCCGGGGGTGGACAGAGCCTACGAGCAGTACTTC. Its translation is CASSPGVDRAYEQYF.